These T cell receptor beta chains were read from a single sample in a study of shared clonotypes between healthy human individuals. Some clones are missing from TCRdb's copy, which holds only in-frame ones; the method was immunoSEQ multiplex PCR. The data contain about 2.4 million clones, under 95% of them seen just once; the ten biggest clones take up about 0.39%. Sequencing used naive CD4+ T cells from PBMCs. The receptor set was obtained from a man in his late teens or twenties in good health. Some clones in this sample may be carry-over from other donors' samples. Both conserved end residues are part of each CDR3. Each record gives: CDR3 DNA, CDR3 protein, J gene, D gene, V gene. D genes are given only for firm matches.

TGCGCCAGCAGCTTGGGGCCCACGGACTACGAGCAGTACTTC | CASSLGPTDYEQYF | TRBJ2-7 | NA | TRBV5-1
TGTGCCAGCAGCGTAGCCCCGCAGGTCAATGAGCAGTTCTTC | CASSVAPQVNEQFF | TRBJ2-1 | NA | TRBV9
TGTGCCAGCAGACAGGCGGCGGGAGAGACCCAGTACTTC | CASRQAAGETQYF | TRBJ2-5 | NA | TRBV7-2
TGTGCCAGCAGAGGATCAGGGGAGACCCAGTACTTC | CASRGSGETQYF | TRBJ2-5 | NA | TRBV6-5
TGCGCCAGCAGCTGGAGGGCGGGGAGCTCCTACAATGAGCAGTTCTTC | CASSWRAGSSYNEQFF | TRBJ2-1 | NA | TRBV5-1
TGTGCCAGCCTTGGCTTATCCGATGAGCAGTTCTTC | CASLGLSDEQFF | TRBJ2-1 | NA | TRBV6-1
TGCGCCAGCAGCTTAGGACAGGGGTGGGTCGAGCAGTACTTC | CASSLGQGWVEQYF | TRBJ2-7 | TRBD1 | TRBV5-1
TGTGCCAGCAGCTTGTTAGGGACAGGGAGCTCTGGGGCCAACGTCCTGACTTTC | CASSLLGTGSSGANVLTF | TRBJ2-6 | TRBD1 | TRBV5-4
TGCGCCAGCAGCTCGGTAGCGGGAGACACAGATACGCAGTATTTT | CASSSVAGDTDTQYF | TRBJ2-3 | TRBD2 | TRBV5-1
TGCAGCGCCTCCCCGAGGTCAGACAATGAGCAGTTCTTC | CSASPRSDNEQFF | TRBJ2-1 | NA | TRBV29-1
TGTGCCAGCAGCTTTTCCCTAGCGGGAGGGCCGGGCGAGCAGTACTTC | CASSFSLAGGPGEQYF | TRBJ2-7 | TRBD2 | TRBV5-6
TGTGCCAGTAGTATCGGCAAGCTCTATGGCTACACCTTC | CASSIGKLYGYTF | TRBJ1-2 | NA | TRBV19
TGTGCCAGCAGCCCCAGCCCGGGACCGGAACCCTCGGGCTATGGCTACACCTTC | CASSPSPGPEPSGYGYTF | TRBJ1-2 | NA | TRBV9